This passage covers 27 T cell receptor beta chains from one sample sequenced in a study of regulatory T cells in long-lasting Graves disease (dated by TCRdb to the early 2020s). The method behind the library was multiplex PCR. Sequencer: Illumina HiSeq 4000. To build TCR beta libraries, CDR3 regions were amplified by Arm-PCR using iRepertoire HTBI primers. The public reads were reprocessed in TCRdb via fastp at Q25 and MiXCR, keeping in-frame beta chains. When rows share a CDR3 protein, they turn into one entry using the most common DNA and genes. Counted in this sample were hundreds of thousands of distinct CDR3 sequences; 16% of them appeared once. The top ten clonotypes cover just under 30% of the sample. In the paper's terms, the time point label means: newly diagnosed GD, antithyroid drugs for less than 3 months. For both TCR sequencing and RNA sequencing, RNA was extracted from PBMCs in TRIzol.

In addition, the sample was reused for a study of T cells in Graves' hyperthyroidism and ophthalmopathy.

Source: peripheral blood mononuclear cells (PBMCs), taken at new diagnosis, from a patient treated with antithyroid drugs. The source is a man between 40 and 49 years old with Graves disease. Donor details come from another sample of the same person, matched by shared clones.

V gene TRBV9 combines with J gene TRBJ2-3; D gene uncertain. CDR1 and CDR2 (germline): SGDLS, YYNGEE. With 3 bases removed from V and 2 bases from J, the gap between germline ends came to 10 bases. This CDR3 is 14 amino acids long. CDR3 sequence (DNA): TGTGCCAGCAGCGCCACAGCTTCCACAGATACGCAGTATTTT. Its translation is CASSATASTDTQYF.

The J gene is TRBJ2-1, the V gene TRBV20-1; D gene uncertain. Germline CDR1 reads DFQATT; CDR2 reads SNEGSKA (reference sequence). V gave up 5 bases and J gave up 7 bases, with 15 bases separating them. The CDR3 has 13 amino acids. The CDR3, as DNA: TGCAGTGCTGCTTGGGGAAGAGTTAATGAGCAGTTCTTC. It specifies CSAAWGRVNEQFF.

This clonotype was observed a handful of times. The gene calls are TRBV2 and TRBJ2-1; D unresolved. The germline gives CDR1 SNHLY, CDR2 FYNNEI. The CDR3 runs to 15 residues. V shed 2 bases and J shed 3 bases, with 11 bases lying between them. The chain's CDR3 is CASSEREWIYNEQFF. In DNA form, the CDR3 reads TGTGCCAGCAGTGAAAGGGAATGGATCTACAATGAGCAGTTCTTC.

This chain joins TRBV20-1 and TRBJ2-3; TRBD2 matches 8 bases. Losses at the gene ends were 1 base for V and 2 bases for J; bases not matched to a gene: 5. From germline, CDR1 is DFQATT and CDR2 SNEGSKA (reference sequence). The CDR3 has 15 amino acids. CDR3 amino acids: CSARAGGKPTDTQYF. In nucleotides, the CDR3 is TGCAGTGCTAGAGCGGGAGGGAAACCCACAGATACGCAGTATTTT.

Worth noting for this clonotype: A much larger clone differs by one base, so this may be a read error. The chain joins TRBV7-2 to TRBJ2-3; D uncertain. Trimming cost V 1 base and J 4 bases, with 6 bases left between them. The CDR3 spans 13 residues. Germline-derived CDR1 and CDR2 are SGHTA and FQGNSA. CDR3 sequence: CASSLVWADTQYF. The CDR3 coding sequence is TGTGCCAGCAGCTTAGTGTGGGCAGATACGCAGTATTTT.

This clonotype was observed many times. V and J are TRBV18 and TRBJ2-7; a possible D gene is TRBD1 (6 bases). Germline V gives CDR1 KGHSH, CDR2 LQKENI. The CDR3 is 16 amino acids. V lost 4 bases to trimming and J lost 2 bases, with 18 bases between them. The DNA for the CDR3 is TGTGCCAGCTCACGAAAAGGCAACAGGGTTCCCTACGAGCAGTACTTC. It translates to CASSRKGNRVPYEQYF.

Points on this clonotype: This may arise from a read error, as a much more abundant clone is one base away. The chain is built from TRBV6-5 and TRBJ1-1; D is perhaps TRBD1 (5 bases). Germline V gene sequence: CDR1 MNHEY, CDR2 SVGAGI. This CDR3 has 18 residues. Trimming removed 2 bases from V and 1 base from J, with 20 bases in between. CDR3 sequence reads: CASSYTWDQFAPNTEAFF. CDR3 sequence (DNA): TGTGCCAGCAGTTACACATGGGACCAGTTCGCACCGAACACTGAAGCTTTCTTT.

This clonotype was observed at least ten times. J is TRBJ2-5 and V is TRBV20-1, with 8 bases fitting TRBD1. Germline V CDR1 and CDR2: DFQATT, SNEGSKA (reference sequence). The ends lost 5 bases at V and 5 bases at J; junction bases unmatched: 10. The CDR3 has 14 residues. CDR3 amino acids: CSAEPGTGGETQYF. The CDR3, as DNA: TGCAGTGCTGAGCCCGGGACAGGAGGGGAGACCCAGTACTTC.

As concerns this clonotype: A much more abundant neighbour one base away suggests this may be a read error. The chain uses TRBV7-2 and TRBJ2-2; D is unresolved. In germline, CDR1 is SGHTA, CDR2 FQGNSA. The CDR3 runs to 12 residues. CDR3 residues: CAGSFVAGELFF. The DNA for the CDR3 is TGTGCCGGCAGCTTTGTAGCCGGGGAGCTGTTTTTT.

This clonotype was seen many times. CDR3 nucleotides: TGCAGTGCTACGAAGACTAGCGGACGGTACGATGAGCAGTTCTTC. Amino acids: CSATKTSGRYDEQFF. This chain connects TRBV20-1 to TRBJ2-1, with TRBD2 matching over 9 bases. This CDR3 region has 15 residues. V was pared by 4 bases and J by 8 bases, with 12 bases of the junction left unmatched. The V gene's germline CDR1 is DFQATT and CDR2 SNEGSKA (reference sequence).

This clonotype was picked up one time. A read error is possible here, since a much larger clone lies one base away. The chain recombines TRBV2 with TRBJ2-7, with D possibly matching TRBD2 (6 bases). V was cut by 1 base and J by 9 bases, with 13 bases left in between. Germline V gives CDR1 SNHLY, CDR2 FYNNEI. This CDR3 comprises 13 residues. CDR3 region: CASSEVGGSGQYF. In DNA, the CDR3 is TGTGCCAGCAGTGAAGTTGGCGGTAGCGGGCAGTACTTC. Complete variable domain (other parts from reference TRBV2 and TRBJ2-7): EPEVTQTPSHQVTQMGQEVILRCVPISNHLYFYWYRQILGQKVEFLVSFYNNEISEKSEIFDDQFSVERPDGSNFTLKIRSTKLEDSAMYFCASSEVGGSGQYFGPGTRLTVT.

Notes on this clonotype: One base away lies a much larger clone, so this may be a sequencing read error. In nucleotides, the CDR3 is TGTGCCAACAGCCCAAGGGGACTAGCGGGGGACAACGAGCAGTACTTC. This encodes CANSPRGLAGDNEQYF. The V gene is TRBV7-2, the J gene TRBJ2-3; 14 nucleotides align to TRBD2. The DNA end lines up better with TRBJ2-7; the J call may be wrong. Looked up from germline, CDR1 is SGHTA and CDR2 is FQGNSA. The CDR3 spans 16 residues.

This clonotype was counted at least ten times. This chain connects TRBV30 to TRBJ2-7; D possibly matches TRBD1 or TRBD2 (5 bases each). The ends were cut back, 2 bases at V and 2 bases at J, with 10 bases in the middle. Germline V gives CDR1 GTSNPN, CDR2 SVGIG (reference sequence). This CDR3 has 13 residues. CDR3 nucleotide sequence: TGTGCCTGGAGTTCGAGAGGGGCCTACGAGCAGTACTTC. Translation gives CAWSSRGAYEQYF.

Ten or more counts support this clonotype. The chain has TRBV28 and TRBJ2-7, with 9 bases matching TRBD1. Trimming took 3 bases from V and 5 from J; bases not matched to a gene: 14. Germline CDR1 and CDR2: MDHEN and SYDVKM. This CDR3 is 17 amino acids long. The CDR3 DNA reads as TGTGCCAGCAGTTTCCTCGGACAGGGGACAGCGACGAACGAGCAGTACTTC. Its protein product is CASSFLGQGTATNEQYF.

The chain uses TRBV5-6 and TRBJ2-7; 7 nucleotides align to TRBD1. V gave up 2 bases and J gave up 2 bases; unmatched junction bases: 7. The CDR3 covers 15 residues. Germline CDR1 reads SGHDT; CDR2 reads YYEEEE. CDR3 sequence (DNA): TGTGCCAGCAGCTTAACCGGGACAGAGACCTACGAGCAGTACTTC. It yields the protein CASSLTGTETYEQYF.

This clonotype was observed a few times. The chain uses TRBV25-1 and TRBJ1-2; 7 positions match TRBD1. Germline CDR1 MGHDK, CDR2 SYGVNS. The CDR3 runs to 18 residues. Unmatched junction bases numbered 14, after V lost 0 bases and J lost 4 bases. The CDR3 DNA is TGTGCCAGCAGTGAATACCCCGGGACAGCGGCCGGTGGCTATGGCTACACCTTC. Protein: CASSEYPGTAAGGYGYTF.

This clonotype was observed many times. The chain combines TRBV9 with TRBJ1-1, with D tentatively TRBD1 (5 bases). In germline, CDR1 is SGDLS, CDR2 YYNGEE. This CDR3 is built from 15 residues. V was shortened by 5 bases and J by 1 base, with 15 bases between the two germline ends. The CDR3 nucleotides read TGTGCCAGCAGAGAAACAGGAAACCCGAACACTGAAGCTTTCTTT. Translation: CASRETGNPNTEAFF.

This clonotype was detected many times. This CDR3 reads CASSRGTGNFYEQYF. The DNA for the CDR3 is TGTGCCAGCAGCCGTGGGACAGGGAACTTCTACGAGCAGTACTTC. The chain links TRBV11-2 to TRBJ2-7; 9 bases fit TRBD1. The CDR3 covers 15 residues. Germline CDR1 is SGHAT and CDR2 is FQNNGV. V lost 5 bases and J lost 3; bases outside the gene matches: 8.

This clonotype was found many times. The chain couples TRBV6-1 to TRBJ1-1; D may be TRBD1 (6 bases). Germline loops: CDR1 MNHNS, CDR2 SASEGT. V lost 8 bases to trimming and J lost 0 bases, with 19 bases between them. The CDR3 runs to 16 residues. CDR3 amino acids: CASRPDWTVMNTEAFF. CDR3 nucleotide sequence: TGTGCCAGCCGCCCTGACTGGACAGTCATGAACACTGAAGCTTTCTTT.

This clonotype has at least ten counts. V usage is TRBV14 and J usage is TRBJ2-5, with D unresolved. Germline V gene sequence: CDR1 SGHDN, CDR2 FVKESK. The V end was cut by 0 bases, the J end by 2 bases, with 10 bases between. This CDR3 has 15 residues. CDR3 DNA: TGTGCCAGCAGCCAAGATTTGCGGTTACAAGAGACCCAGTACTTC. This encodes CASSQDLRLQETQYF.

This clonotype was seen at least ten times. The J gene is TRBJ2-4, the V gene TRBV29-1; possibly TRBD2 for D (6 bases). The germline V and J ends were trimmed by 3 bases and 8 bases, with 14 bases remaining between them. The CDR3 has 13 amino acids. The V gene's germline CDR1 is SQVTM and CDR2 ANQGSEA. The CDR3 sequence is CSVDGWTGDIQYF. In nucleotides, the CDR3 is TGCAGCGTTGATGGGTGGACGGGAGACATTCAGTACTTC.

This clonotype was detected a few times. Possible read error: a much larger clone is one base away. The chain uses TRBV2 and TRBJ1-2; D is ambiguous. Looked up from germline, CDR1 is SNHLY and CDR2 is FYNNEI. Trimming took 5 bases from V and 6 from J, leaving 16 bases between them. This CDR3 comprises 14 residues. CDR3 in amino acids: CASSPGPFFDGYTF. DNA of the CDR3: TGTGCCAGCAGTCCCGGACCTTTCTTCGATGGCTACACCTTC.

This clonotype has at least ten counts. The gene calls are TRBV28 and TRBJ2-3; D gene unclear. This CDR3 region has 14 residues. CDR1 MDHEN and CDR2 SYDVKM come from the germline V gene. V lost 6 bases to trimming and J lost 2 bases, with 12 bases between them. As DNA, the CDR3 is TGTGCCAGCAGGTTGGCAGGCTTCACAGATACGCAGTATTTT. Its protein product is CASRLAGFTDTQYF.

In the case of this clonotype: Relative to the germline gene, one junction end is altered; a read error may explain this. V is TRBV5-5 and J is TRBJ2-5; D call uncertain. This CDR3 contains 14 residues. From germline, CDR1 is SGHKS and CDR2 YYEKEE (reference sequence). The CDR3 DNA reads TGTGTCAGCAGCTTGCCAGAAATCAGGGAGACCCAGTACTTC. This gives the protein CVSSLPEIRETQYF.

This clonotype was seen a few times. The V gene is TRBV10-3, the J gene TRBJ2-1; the D gene is possibly TRBD1 (6 bases). This CDR3 contains 15 residues. Germline V gene data show CDR1 as ENHRY and CDR2 as SYGVKD. V lost 4 bases and J 6 bases, leaving 16 bases between the germline ends. CDR3 loop: CAISVPTGARNEQFF. The CDR3 nucleotides read TGTGCCATCAGTGTTCCGACAGGAGCGCGCAATGAGCAGTTCTTC.

This clonotype occurred many times. The chain combines TRBV4-3 with TRBJ2-7, with a possible D match to TRBD2 (7 bases). The V gene lost 2 bases and the J gene lost 3 bases, with 11 bases spanning the gap. The CDR3 has 14 residues. Per the germline V gene, CDR1 is LGHNA and CDR2 is YSLEER. The CDR3 bases are TGCGCCAGCAGCCAACTGGGGGGGCTCTACGAGCAGTACTTC. Encoded protein: CASSQLGGLYEQYF.

This clonotype was picked up many times. The chain has TRBV6-1 and TRBJ2-5; TRBD2 matches 7 bases. This CDR3 contains 13 residues. The V gene end was trimmed by 3 bases and the J gene end by 6 bases; junction bases not matched to a gene: 4. The germline V gene encodes CDR1 MNHNS and CDR2 SASEGT. The CDR3 loop is CASSDRGLKTQYF. Here the CDR3 DNA reads TGTGCCAGCAGTGATAGGGGACTAAAGACCCAGTACTTC.